Following are 15 T cell receptor beta chains from one sample sequenced in a study of cytomegalovirus exposure and HLA in healthy donors. The PCR was carried out with 60 Vbeta primers and 13 Jbeta primers. Repertoires were generated with immunoSEQ multiplex PCR, while TCRdb's copy carries only in-frame clones and drops some. The profile shows 150,000 to 200,000 clones, roughly 68% of them singletons. Sample: PBMCs. The receptor source for this set is a woman between 25 and 40 years old in good health and CMV-seronegative.

The chain employs TRBV27 and TRBJ2-1; 8 bases match TRBD2. From germline, CDR1 is MNHEY and CDR2 SMNVEV (reference sequence). There are 15 residues in the CDR3. Unmatched junction bases numbered 9, after V lost 6 bases and J lost 5 bases. The CDR3 loop is CASRGRLAGHNEQFF. The CDR3 DNA reads TGTGCCAGCAGGGGGCGGTTAGCGGGACACAATGAGCAGTTCTTC.

The chain employs TRBV7-9 and TRBJ1-6, with TRBD1 as a possible D gene (6 bases). Germline CDR1 and CDR2: SEHNR and FQNEAQ (reference sequence). The CDR3 has 12 residues. V was trimmed by 6 bases and J by 10 bases, leaving 10 bases between them. CDR3 bases: TGTGCCAGCAGGCAGGGGAGCTCACCCCTCCACTTT. Translation gives CASRQGSSPLHF.

V is TRBV7-3 and J is TRBJ2-2; the D gene is possibly TRBD2 (6 bases). The germline CDR1 and CDR2 sequences are SGHTA and FQGTGA. This CDR3 is 17 amino acids long. V was pared by 5 bases and J by 2 bases, with 18 bases between. CDR3 in DNA: TGTGCCAGCAGCCCACGACTAGTCCTGGGAAACACCGGGGAGCTGTTTTTT. It encodes CASSPRLVLGNTGELFF.

V gene TRBV7-2 combines with J gene TRBJ2-3; 15 nucleotides match TRBD2. CDR1 is SGHTA, CDR2 FQGNSA, per germline. V dropped 4 bases and J dropped 8; count of bases not matched to a gene: 16. The CDR3 spans 19 residues. CDR3 residues: CASSSSGTSGGPLRRTQYF. Written as DNA, the CDR3 is TGTGCCAGCAGCTCCTCCGGGACTAGCGGGGGGCCCCTCCGGCGTACGCAGTATTTT. Based on the CDR3 plus reference TRBV7-2 and TRBJ2-3, the full variable domain is GAGVSQSPSNKVTEKGKDVELRCDPISGHTALYWYRQSLGQGLEFLIYFQGNSAPDKSGLPSDRFSAERTGGSVSTLTIQRTQQEDSAVYLCASSSSGTSGGPLRRTQYFGPGTRLTVL.

This clone was counted a few times. This sequence joins TRBV7-2 and TRBJ1-5, with D possibly TRBD1 on 6 matching bases. Germline V lookup: CDR1 SGHTA, CDR2 FQGNSA. This CDR3 spans 16 amino acids. V was clipped by 1 base and J by 6 bases, with 16 bases between them. The CDR3 sequence is CASSLVGGQGFQPQHF. The CDR3 DNA sequence: TGTGCCAGCAGCTTAGTGGGGGGGCAGGGGTTTCAGCCCCAGCATTTT.

This sequence joins TRBV28 and TRBJ1-1, with no clear D. The CDR3 has 11 residues. CDR1 and CDR2 from the germline V gene are MDHEN and SYDVKM. The V gene lost 7 bases and the J gene lost 9 bases, with 12 bases spanning the gap. CDR3 in amino acids: CASTLPPKAFF. CDR3 DNA sequence: TGTGCCAGCACCCTCCCCCCTAAAGCTTTCTTT.

This chain joins TRBV27 and TRBJ2-1; TRBD2 matches at 9 bases. This CDR3 is built from 16 residues. The trim removed 4 bases at V and 1 base at J, leaving 5 bases unmatched. Germline values: CDR1 MNHEY, CDR2 SMNVEV (reference sequence). The CDR3 region is CASSSLAGLSYNEQFF. The CDR3 DNA follows: TGTGCCAGCAGTTCACTAGCGGGCCTTTCCTACAATGAGCAGTTCTTC.

The chain couples TRBV7-3 to TRBJ2-6; TRBD2 is a possible D gene (6 bases). This CDR3 region has 16 residues. Germline CDR1 reads SGHTA; CDR2 reads FQGTGA. V lost 5 bases and J lost 4, with 15 bases in between. The CDR3 DNA reads as TGTGCCAGCAGCCAACGAAGGGAGGTCGGGGCCAACGTCCTGACTTTC. Its translation: CASSQRREVGANVLTF.

The rearrangement links TRBV19 to TRBJ1-5, with D hard to call. The CDR3 is 14 residues long. Trimming pared 0 bases from V and 4 bases from J, leaving 7 bases between. Germline V gene lookup returns CDR1 LNHDA and CDR2 SQIVND (reference sequence). The CDR3 is CASSIDGQNQPQHF. Here the CDR3 DNA reads TGTGCCAGTAGTATAGATGGGCAGAATCAGCCCCAGCATTTT.

The table lists this clone with a few counts. The chain is built from TRBV6-1 and TRBJ2-1, with 11 positions matching TRBD2. The CDR3 contains 15 residues. CDR1 is MNHNS and CDR2 is SASEGT in the germline V gene. The V and J ends lost 4 bases and 3 bases, in that order; junction bases with no gene match: 2. The CDR3: CASSATSGDYNEQFF. For the CDR3, the DNA is TGTGCCAGCAGTGCGACTAGCGGGGACTACAATGAGCAGTTCTTC.

This sequence joins TRBV10-3 and TRBJ2-1; 11 nucleotides match TRBD2. V shed 6 bases and J 9 bases; nucleotides not matched to a gene: 4. Germline CDR1 reads ENHRY; CDR2 reads SYGVKD. This CDR3 region has 13 residues. The CDR3 DNA is TGTGCCATCAGGGGGACTAGCGGCGCTGAGCAGTTCTTC. This sequence encodes CAIRGTSGAEQFF.

V usage is TRBV5-1 and J usage is TRBJ2-7, with 8 bases lining up with TRBD1. CDR1 is SGHRS, CDR2 YFSETQ, per germline. The CDR3 sequence is 15 residues long. The J segment lost 2 bases and the V segment lost 0 bases, leaving 4 bases of the junction unmatched. CDR3 nucleotides: TGCGCCAGCAGCTTGGGACAGGGGAAGGCCTACGAGCAGTACTTC. Residues: CASSLGQGKAYEQYF.

The genes are TRBV25-1 and TRBJ1-5; D is unclear. Germline V CDR1 and CDR2: MGHDK, SYGVNS. Deletions cut 3 bases from V and 2 bases from J, with 11 bases between. CDR3 length: 15 residues. CDR3 region: CASSDSSFGNQPQHF. In nucleotides, the CDR3 is TGTGCCAGCAGTGACAGTTCCTTCGGCAATCAGCCCCAGCATTTT.

The chain is built from TRBV18 and TRBJ2-7, with a tentative D call TRBD1 (6 bases). The V gene's germline CDR1 is KGHSH and CDR2 LQKENI. Trimming shortened V by 4 bases and J by 4 bases, and 8 bases separated the two germline ends. This CDR3 comprises 12 residues. CDR3 DNA: TGTGCCAGCTCACGGACAGATTACGAGCAGTACTTC. Protein: CASSRTDYEQYF.

This clone turned up a few times. This chain connects TRBV19 to TRBJ2-1, with 9 bases aligning to TRBD2. The germline gives CDR1 LNHDA, CDR2 SQIVND (reference sequence). J gave up 7 bases and V 2 bases, and 6 bases lay outside the gene matches. The CDR3 is made up of 15 amino acids. The CDR3 DNA reads as TGTGCCAGTAGTATATTGGGGGCGGGGGGGAATGAGCAGTTCTTC. It codes for CASSILGAGGNEQFF.